A single T cell receptor (beta chain) is shown here with its context. CDR3 length equals 13 residues. V was cut by 6 bases and J by 7 bases, with 15 bases left in between. Two consecutive negative NP/OP PCR tests, clearance, or resolved symptoms defined Cohort 3 recovery. This specimen belongs to a study of blood T cell repertoires in COVID-19. Per the original methods: Amplification with reference gene primers provided the estimates of nucleated cell counts. Repertoires were generated with immunoSEQ multiplex PCR, while TCRdb's copy carries only in-frame clones and drops some. D and trimming were read from the DNA, whereas the V and J calls and clone size are those reported in that table. The sample yields some 250,000 clones, 80% to 90% seen once.

This TCR was recovered from a man in his forties or fifties who had recovered from COVID-19. The sequencing input was PBMCs or T cells enriched from blood (not recorded which). V is TRBV12-3 or TRBV12-4 and J is TRBJ1-2; D possibly corresponds to TRBD1 (5 bases). CDR3 nucleotide sequence: TGTGCCAGCAGCCGGGACTCGGACTTTGGCTACACCTTC. Translation gives CASSRDSDFGYTF.